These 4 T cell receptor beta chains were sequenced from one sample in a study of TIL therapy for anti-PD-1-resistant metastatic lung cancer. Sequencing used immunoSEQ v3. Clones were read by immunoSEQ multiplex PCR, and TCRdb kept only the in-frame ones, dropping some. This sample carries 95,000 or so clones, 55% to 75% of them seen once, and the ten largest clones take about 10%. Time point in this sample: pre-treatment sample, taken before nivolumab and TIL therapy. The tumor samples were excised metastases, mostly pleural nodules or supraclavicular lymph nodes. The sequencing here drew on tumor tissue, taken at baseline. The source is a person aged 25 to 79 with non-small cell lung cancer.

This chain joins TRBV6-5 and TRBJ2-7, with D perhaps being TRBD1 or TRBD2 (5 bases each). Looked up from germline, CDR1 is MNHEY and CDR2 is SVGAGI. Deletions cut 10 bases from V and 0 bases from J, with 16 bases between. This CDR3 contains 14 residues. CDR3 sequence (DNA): TGTGCCACCTCCCCGGGGCTCCTCTCCTACGAGCAGTACTTC. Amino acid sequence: CATSPGLLSYEQYF.

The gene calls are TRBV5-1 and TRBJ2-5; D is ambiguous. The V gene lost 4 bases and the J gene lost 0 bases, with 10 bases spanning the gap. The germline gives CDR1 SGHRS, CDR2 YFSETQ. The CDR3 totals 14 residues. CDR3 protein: CASSTGRDQETQYF. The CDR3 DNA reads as TGCGCCAGCAGCACCGGACGTGACCAAGAGACCCAGTACTTC.

CDR3 region: CASSQDRGNTGELFF. DNA of the CDR3: TGCGCCAGCAGCCAAGATAGGGGGAACACCGGGGAGCTGTTTTTT. The J gene is TRBJ2-2, the V gene TRBV4-1; a possible D gene is TRBD1 (5 bases). The CDR3 consists of 15 residues. The germline CDR1 and CDR2 sequences are MGHRA and YSYEKL. Trimming pared 0 bases from V and 1 base from J, leaving 6 bases between.

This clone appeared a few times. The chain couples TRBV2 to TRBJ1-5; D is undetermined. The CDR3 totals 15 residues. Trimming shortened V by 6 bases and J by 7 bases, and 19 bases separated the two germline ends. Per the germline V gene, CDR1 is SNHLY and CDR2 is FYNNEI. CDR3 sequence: CASRKTPGPGQPQHF. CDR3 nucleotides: TGTGCCAGCAGAAAGACCCCTGGGCCAGGCCAGCCCCAGCATTTT.